This entry concerns a single T cell receptor beta chain. The sample is drawn from a study of blood T cell repertoires in COVID-19. At the level of the study: Acute and convalescent COVID-19 samples came from the United States, Italy and Spain. PBMCs, B-cell-depleted T cells, or T cells provided the cDNA or gDNA that made up the material.

Generated by immunoSEQ multiplex PCR, the TCRdb table keeps only in-frame clones and is missing some. The sample yields about 160,000 clones, around 80% seen once. Participants spanned ages about 18 to 100 years and resided in 24 US areas. CDR3 length: 15 residues. In germline, CDR1 is SGDLS, CDR2 YYNGEE. With 4 bases removed from V and 5 bases from J, the gap between germline ends came to 18 bases. The TCR comes from a woman aged 50 to 60 in a cohort exposed to, infected with or recovered from COVID-19 (not recorded which). The chain joins TRBV9 to TRBJ1-2; D is ambiguous. Material: PBMCs or T cells enriched from blood (not recorded which). The CDR3 sequence: CASSPTLGISYGYTF. The CDR3 nucleotides are TGTGCCAGCAGCCCGACCCTAGGAATATCTTATGGCTACACCTTC.